The clone carrying this TCR beta chain was counted at least ten times. Its antigen is not known. Germline V gene lookup returns CDR1 KGHDR and CDR2 SFDVKD. This CDR3 is 15 amino acids long. The germline V and J ends were trimmed by 0 bases and 8 bases, with 13 bases remaining between them. Those with hyperthyroidism were 18 to 65 years old, newly diagnosed, and ill for under 2 months. Diagnoses used clinical symptoms, serum thyroxine and TRAb, thyroid ultrasound and orbital computed tomography. The entry originates in a study of T cells in Graves' hyperthyroidism and ophthalmopathy. Study-level points and caveats: Classification by a 13 V-J model distinguished ophthalmopathy from stable hyperthyroidism. In blood, most of the thyroid clonotypes expanded above 0.001 were also present.

RNA transcripts were the template for amplifying TCR beta CDR3 regions. Researchers ran a first-round RT-PCR on the TCR CDR3 using the HTBI primer set. TCRdb re-analysed the multiplex PCR reads in MiXCR, keeping a single row per CDR3 protein. The repertoire has about 560,000 distinct CDR3 sequences, around 17% of them found once; the top ten carry about 20%. The V gene is TRBV24-1, the J gene TRBJ2-1; D gene unclear. The sequenced sample consisted of blood. The clonotype originates from a woman younger than 35 with Graves' hyperthyroidism. CDR3 bases: TGTGCCACCAGTGATTTGTCCCAGAACGAGGATGAGCAGTTCTTC. This translates into CATSDLSQNEDEQFF.